The present T cell receptor beta chain was sequenced within a study of post-analysis software for immune sequencing data. Study-wide findings and caveats: TRBV5-6, TRBV5-1 and TRBV20-1 were among 4 or 5 TRBV segments more frequent in patients than controls. Samples sharing a preparation batch grouped tightly together when assessed by F measure. Normalized Chao1 diversity was significantly reduced in patients versus controls.

In the case of this clonotype: As yet, its antigen is unknown.

The V end was cut by 4 bases, the J end by 6 bases, with 14 bases between. The germline V gene has CDR1 SGHRS and CDR2 YFSETQ. The CDR3 runs to 13 residues. Prepared TCR beta cDNA libraries contained unique molecular identifiers. A single record per CDR3 protein comes from TCRdb applying MiXCR to the PCR reads. The sample yields about 810,000 distinct CDR3 sequences, under 70% seen once. This receptor was identified in a girl between 10 and 17 years old with multiple sclerosis. The sequencing input was blood. The chain has TRBV5-1 and TRBJ2-7; a weak D match, TRBD2 (5 bases). CDR3 region: CASSLAVGSEQYF. The CDR3 nucleotides read TGCGCCAGCAGCCTGGCCGTAGGGAGCGAGCAGTACTTC.